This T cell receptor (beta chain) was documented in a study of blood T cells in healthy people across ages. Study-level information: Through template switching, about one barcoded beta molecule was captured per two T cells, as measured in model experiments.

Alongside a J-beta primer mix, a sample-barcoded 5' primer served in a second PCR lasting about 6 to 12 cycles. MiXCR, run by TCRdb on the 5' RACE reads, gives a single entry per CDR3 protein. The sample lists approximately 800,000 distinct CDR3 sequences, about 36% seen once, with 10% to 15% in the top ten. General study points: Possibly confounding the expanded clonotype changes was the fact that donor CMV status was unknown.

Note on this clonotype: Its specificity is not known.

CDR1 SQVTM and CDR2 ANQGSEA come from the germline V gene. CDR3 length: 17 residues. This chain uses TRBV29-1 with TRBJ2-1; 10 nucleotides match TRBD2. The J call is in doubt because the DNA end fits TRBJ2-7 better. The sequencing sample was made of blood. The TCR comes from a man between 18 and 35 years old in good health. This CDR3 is CSVEGLAGGTTYNEQYF. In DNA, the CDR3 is TGCAGCGTTGAGGGATTAGCGGGGGGTACTACCTACAATGAGCAGTACTTC.